A single sample gave rise to the 24 T cell receptor beta chains below, sequenced in a study of blood T cell repertoires in COVID-19. Repertoires were generated with immunoSEQ multiplex PCR, while TCRdb's copy carries only in-frame clones and drops some. The repertoire has 320,000 or so clones, around 85% of them found once; the top ten carry about 1.9%. What was sequenced was PBMCs or T cells enriched from blood (not recorded which). The receptor set was obtained from a woman aged 30 to 39 who had been exposed to COVID-19.

This chain connects TRBV5-3 to TRBJ1-2; D call uncertain. TRBV5-3 is recorded as an ORF, its role being uncertain. V shed 0 bases and J shed 4 bases, with 7 bases lying between them. This CDR3 is built from 13 residues. CDR3 protein: CARSLVQFYGYTF. The DNA of the CDR3 is TGTGCCAGAAGCTTGGTCCAATTCTATGGCTACACCTTC.

This clone was recorded at least ten times. The rearrangement uses TRBV9 and TRBJ1-2; the D gene is possibly TRBD1 (5 bases). Germline V CDR1 and CDR2: SGDLS, YYNGEE. The CDR3 spans 13 residues. Trimming removed 4 bases from V and 5 bases from J, with 12 bases in between. As DNA, the CDR3 is TGTGCCAGCAGCACAAGCCAGGGATATGGCTACACCTTC. Residues: CASSTSQGYGYTF.

J is TRBJ1-1 and V is TRBV14; D possibly corresponds to TRBD1 (6 bases). With 0 bases removed from V and 0 bases from J, the gap between germline ends came to 14 bases. This CDR3 has 17 residues. Germline loops: CDR1 SGHDN, CDR2 FVKESK. CDR3 sequence: CASSQDLPGGLNTEAFF. The CDR3 DNA follows: TGTGCCAGCAGCCAAGATCTTCCGGGGGGCCTGAACACTGAAGCTTTCTTT.

The chain couples TRBV7-9 to TRBJ1-1; TRBD1 agrees at 7 bases. Trimming removed 4 bases from V and 0 bases from J; junction bases left unmatched: 8. The germline V gene has CDR1 SEHNR and CDR2 FQNEAQ (reference sequence). The CDR3 runs 16 residues. The chain's CDR3 is CASSSQGDGMNTEAFF. The DNA of the CDR3 is TGTGCCAGCAGCTCGCAGGGGGATGGGATGAACACTGAAGCTTTCTTT. Supplemented by reference TRBV7-9 and TRBJ1-1, the full variable domain reads DTGVSQNPRHKITKRGQNVTFRCDPISEHNRLYWYRQTLGQGPEFLTYFQNEAQLEKSRLLSDRFSAERPKGSFSTLEIQRTEQGDSAMYLCASSSQGDGMNTEAFFGQGTRLTVV.

This chain links TRBV12-3 or TRBV12-4 with TRBJ1-2; D not resolved. The CDR3 length is 13 residues. V lost 5 bases, J lost 5 bases, and 12 bases lay in between. The CDR3 DNA follows: TGTGCCAGCAGTATCGGGGATAGTTATGGCTACACCTTC. Amino acid sequence: CASSIGDSYGYTF.

The rearrangement uses TRBV7-9 and TRBJ2-3; TRBD2 aligns across 10 bases. This CDR3 has 17 amino acids. CDR1 and CDR2 (germline): SEHNR, FQNEAQ (reference sequence). Germline trimming cut 0 bases from V and 1 base from J; bases unmatched to any gene: 4. In nucleotides, the CDR3 is TGTGCCAGCAGCTTAGCGCCTAGCGGGGGCCGCACAGATACGCAGTATTTT. It is translated as CASSLAPSGGRTDTQYF.

The chain carries TRBV30 and TRBJ2-3, with TRBD1 as a possible D gene (7 bases). The CDR3 has 11 residues. From germline, CDR1 is GTSNPN and CDR2 SVGIG (reference sequence). The V end lost 5 bases, the J end lost 8 bases, and 11 bases lay between the germline ends. CDR3 sequence (DNA): TGTGCCTGGTCAGGGGGAGGTACGCAGTATTTT. Translated, it gives CAWSGGGTQYF.

The chain couples TRBV19 to TRBJ1-5; D is possibly TRBD1 (5 bases). Looked up from germline, CDR1 is LNHDA and CDR2 is SQIVND (reference sequence). CDR3 length: 14 residues. Trimming cost V 5 bases and J 4 bases, with 12 bases left between them. The CDR3: CASSESRQNQPQHF. DNA for the CDR3: TGTGCCAGTAGTGAATCTCGACAGAATCAGCCCCAGCATTTT.

The chain uses TRBV4-1 and TRBJ1-1; 8 bases line up with TRBD1. The germline gives CDR1 MGHRA, CDR2 YSYEKL. Germline trimming cut 4 bases from V and 1 base from J; bases unmatched to any gene: 5. The CDR3 contains 15 residues. The CDR3 region has the DNA TGCGCCAGCAGCCGGCAACAGGGGGAGAACACTGAAGCTTTCTTT. Its translation: CASSRQQGENTEAFF.

The chain recombines TRBV7-9 with TRBJ2-3; the match to TRBD2 covers 13 bases. There are 16 residues in the CDR3. Looked up from germline, CDR1 is SEHNR and CDR2 is FQNEAQ (reference sequence). With 2 bases clipped from V and 8 bases from J, the junction kept 7 bases outside the gene matches. CDR3 loop: CASSLSGLAGVGTQYF. CDR3 DNA sequence: TGTGCCAGCAGCTTAAGCGGACTAGCGGGGGTGGGTACGCAGTATTTT.

The chain links TRBV6-4 to TRBJ1-5; D is unclear. The V gene's germline CDR1 is MRHNA and CDR2 SNTAGT. This CDR3 has 15 amino acids. V was cut by 6 bases and J by 2 bases, with 14 bases left in between. As DNA, the CDR3 is TGTGCCAGCAGCCTACCGGAGGAGGGCAATCAGCCCCAGCATTTT. It specifies CASSLPEEGNQPQHF.

The chain carries TRBV5-1 and TRBJ1-2; 9 bases are shared with TRBD1. Germline CDR1 is SGHRS and CDR2 is YFSETQ. The ends lost 4 bases at V and 12 bases at J; junction bases unmatched: 7. The CDR3 covers 12 residues. CDR3 sequence (DNA): TGCGCCAGCAGCCAAGACGACAGGGGGAACACCTTC. This encodes CASSQDDRGNTF.

This chain connects TRBV18 to TRBJ2-2; 9 bases are a match to TRBD1. There are 16 residues in the CDR3. The V segment lost 6 bases and the J segment 2 bases; nucleotides outside the gene matches: 7. Germline assignment: CDR1 KGHSH and CDR2 LQKENI. The CDR3 region is CASSATGGYNTGELFF. The CDR3 DNA reads TGTGCCAGCTCGGCCACAGGGGGCTACAACACCGGGGAGCTGTTTTTT.

The chain carries TRBV15 and TRBJ2-7; TRBD1 might be the D (6 bases). The V end lost 3 bases, the J end lost 2 bases, and 20 bases lay between the germline ends. CDR3 length: 17 residues. CDR1 LNHNV and CDR2 YYDKDF come from the germline V gene (reference sequence). The CDR3 is CATSSPPGAVTTYEQYF. The DNA for the CDR3 is TGTGCCACCAGCAGCCCGCCAGGGGCGGTGACCACCTACGAGCAGTACTTC. Using reference TRBV15 and TRBJ2-7 for the parts outside the CDR3, the full variable domain is DAMVIQNPRYQVTQFGKPVTLSCSQTLNHNVMYWYQQKSSQAPKLLFHYYDKDFNNEADTPDNFQSRRPNTSFCFLDIRSPGLGDTAMYLCATSSPPGAVTTYEQYFGPGTRLTVT.

The chain links TRBV5-1 to TRBJ1-5, with 9 bases fitting TRBD1. Germline V gives CDR1 SGHRS, CDR2 YFSETQ. This CDR3 spans 16 amino acids. The V and J ends lost 0 bases and 2 bases, in that order; junction bases with no gene match: 3. The CDR3 nucleotides are TGCGCCAGCAGCTTGGGGGACAGGGTAGGCAATCAGCCCCAGCATTTT. Its translation is CASSLGDRVGNQPQHF. The whole variable domain, filled in from reference TRBV5-1 and TRBJ1-5, reads KAGVTQTPRYLIKTRGQQVTLSCSPISGHRSVSWYQQTPGQGLQFLFEYFSETQRNKGNFPGRFSGRQFSNSRSEMNVSTLELGDSALYLCASSLGDRVGNQPQHFGDGTRLSIL.

The chain carries TRBV28 and TRBJ1-1; no definite D call. CDR1 MDHEN and CDR2 SYDVKM come from the germline V gene. Trimming left V 6 bases short and J 1 base short, with 12 bases between. The CDR3 has 14 amino acids. CDR3 DNA sequence: TGTGCCAGCAGCCAAATCCGGGGGAACACTGAAGCTTTCTTT. Its translation: CASSQIRGNTEAFF.

The chain carries TRBV7-2 and TRBJ2-7; D is undetermined. With 7 bases removed from V and 2 bases from J, the gap between germline ends came to 15 bases. The germline CDR1 and CDR2 sequences are SGHTA and FQGNSA. CDR3 length equals 14 residues. CDR3 sequence reads: CASTPVPSPYEQYF. CDR3 nucleotides: TGTGCCAGCACCCCAGTCCCGTCCCCCTACGAGCAGTACTTC.

The gene calls are TRBV4-1 and TRBJ2-3; D not certain. The CDR3 covers 15 residues. Trimming removed 2 bases from V and 0 bases from J, with 9 bases in between. Germline-derived CDR1 and CDR2 are MGHRA and YSYEKL. The CDR3 sequence: CASSQLPTSTDTQYF. DNA of the CDR3: TGCGCCAGCAGCCAATTGCCCACTAGCACAGATACGCAGTATTTT.

The chain has TRBV3-1 (or the pseudogene TRBV3-2) and TRBJ2-1; D is unclear. The CDR3 is 16 residues long. Germline V gives CDR1 LGHDT, CDR2 YNNKEL (reference sequence). The V end was cut by 0 bases, the J end by 9 bases, with 18 bases between. This CDR3 reads CASSQDTVNGLIEQFF. The DNA of the CDR3 is TGTGCCAGCAGCCAAGATACAGTGAATGGGTTGATTGAGCAGTTCTTC.

The CDR3: CASSDFAGGLISTDTQYF. The CDR3 DNA reads TGTGCCAGCAGTGATTTTGCGGGAGGGTTAATTAGCACAGATACGCAGTATTTT. This chain joins TRBV6-1 and TRBJ2-3; the match to TRBD2 covers 9 bases. Trimming removed 3 bases from V and 0 bases from J; junction bases left unmatched: 10. CDR3 length: 18 residues. Germline loops: CDR1 MNHNS, CDR2 SASEGT.

This chain uses TRBV5-1 with TRBJ2-5; the D gene is possibly TRBD1 (6 bases). The CDR3 totals 16 residues. V was pared by 4 bases and J by 2 bases, with 18 bases between. Per germline, CDR1 SGHRS and CDR2 YFSETQ. CDR3 in amino acids: CASSQSSQGNQETQYF. The CDR3 bases are TGCGCCAGCAGCCAAAGTTCACAGGGAAATCAAGAGACCCAGTACTTC.

The chain employs TRBV9 and TRBJ1-1; TRBD1 is a possible D gene (5 bases). V lost 2 bases, J lost 1 base, and 12 bases lay in between. Germline V CDR1 and CDR2: SGDLS, YYNGEE. This CDR3 has 15 residues. CDR3 nucleotide sequence: TGTGCCAGCAGCGTCCACCAGGGAAAGAACACTGAAGCTTTCTTT. Amino acids: CASSVHQGKNTEAFF.

This rearrangement joins TRBV25-1 to TRBJ2-1, with 7 bases that match TRBD2. The germline gives CDR1 MGHDK, CDR2 SYGVNS. The CDR3 loop spans 16 amino acids. The V gene end was trimmed by 7 bases and the J gene end by 7 bases; junction bases not matched to a gene: 16. As DNA, the CDR3 is TGTGCCAGCACCCCCAAAAAGGAGGGAGGGCGAAATGAGCAGTTCTTC. It encodes CASTPKKEGGRNEQFF. The complete variable domain, with remaining parts taken from reference TRBV25-1 and TRBJ2-1, reads EADIYQTPRYLVIGTGKKITLECSQTMGHDKMYWYQQDPGMELHLIHYSYGVNSTEKGDLSSESTVSRIRTEHFPLTLESARPSHTSQYLCASTPKKEGGRNEQFFGPGTRLTVL.

The V gene is TRBV28, the J gene TRBJ2-2; D gene ambiguous. This CDR3 is 13 amino acids long. The V end was cut by 8 bases, the J end by 2 bases, with 9 bases between. The germline V gene has CDR1 MDHEN and CDR2 SYDVKM. CDR3 residues: CASRLSNTGELFF. The CDR3 DNA sequence: TGTGCCAGCCGACTTTCTAACACCGGGGAGCTGTTTTTT.